Each of the 4 T cell receptor beta chains below was sequenced from the same sample in a study of a mutant IDH1 vaccine in newly diagnosed glioma. These receptors are not linked to any known antigen. Method: immunoSEQ multiplex PCR; TCRdb's copy keeps in-frame clones and lacks some. The sample includes roughly 51,000 clones, 65% to 85% of them seen just once. Regarding time point: week 35, safety follow-up. Topical imiquimod was applied with each vaccine dose, which held 300 ug of mutant IDH1 20-mer peptide. Specimen: PBMCs, collected from a glioma patient whose treatment included an IDH1 peptide vaccine. These receptor sequences come from a man aged 40-49 years with glioma.

This rearrangement joins TRBV30 to TRBJ1-2, with D hard to call. V shed 0 bases and J shed 1 base, with 9 bases lying between them. CDR3 size: 14 residues. Germline CDR1 GTSNPN, CDR2 SVGIG (reference sequence). CDR3 protein: CAWSVLGGNYGYTF. In nucleotides, the CDR3 is TGTGCCTGGAGTGTACTCGGAGGTAACTATGGCTACACCTTC.

This clone was seen once. The chain joins TRBV7-9 to TRBJ1-6; TRBD1 is a possible D gene (5 bases). Germline V gene sequence: CDR1 SEHNR, CDR2 FQNEAQ (reference sequence). The CDR3 spans 15 residues. Trimming took 5 bases from V and 14 from J, leaving 22 bases between them. The CDR3 sequence: CASSPRTGEASALHF. CDR3 coding DNA: TGTGCCAGCAGCCCCCGGACGGGGGAAGCATCGGCCCTCCACTTT.

This chain joins TRBV19 and TRBJ2-3; no reliable D call. The CDR3 consists of 15 residues. In germline, CDR1 is LNHDA, CDR2 SQIVND (reference sequence). V lost 3 bases and J 2 bases, leaving 12 bases between the germline ends. CDR3 protein: CASSMMAAYTDTQYF. For the CDR3, the DNA is TGTGCCAGTAGTATGATGGCAGCCTACACAGATACGCAGTATTTT. The full variable domain, completed using reference TRBV19 and TRBJ2-3, is DGGITQSPKYLFRKEGQNVTLSCEQNLNHDAMYWYRQDPGQGLRLIYYSQIVNDFQKGDIAEGYSVSREKKESFPLTVTSAQKNPTAFYLCASSMMAAYTDTQYFGPGTRLTVL.

The J gene is TRBJ2-7, the V gene TRBV25-1; D might be TRBD2 (6 bases). The germline gives CDR1 MGHDK, CDR2 SYGVNS. The CDR3 is 15 residues long. V shed 3 bases and J shed 4 bases, with 16 bases lying between them. The CDR3 protein is CASSDPRESRYEQYF. CDR3 DNA sequence: TGTGCCAGCAGTGATCCCCGGGAGAGCAGGTACGAGCAGTACTTC.